Listed below are T cell receptor beta chains from one sample, sequenced in a study of shared clonotypes between healthy human individuals. Here immunoSEQ multiplex PCR was the method, and the copy in TCRdb shows in-frame clones only, minus some. The sample shows about 1.1 million clones, roughly 80% of them seen only once. Material for sequencing was memory CD4+ T cells from PBMCs. Receptors originate from a young man in good health. Some clones in this sample may be carry-over from other donors' samples. Both conserved end residues are part of each CDR3. The order of the fields is J gene, clone size, D gene, V gene, CDR3 protein, CDR3 DNA. The D gene is left open where the match is weak. The size entry is marked missing in some rows and otherwise reads once, few, many or a size class.

j_call: TRBJ1-4
clone_size: NA
d_call: NA
v_call: TRBV19
cdr3_aa: CASSTQRDVIEKLFF
cdr3_nt: TGTGCCAGTAGCACCCAGCGGGACGTGATTGAAAAACTGTTTTTT

j_call: TRBJ1-5
clone_size: few
d_call: NA
v_call: TRBV19
cdr3_aa: CASSIVETRNQPQHF
cdr3_nt: TGTGCCAGTAGTATCGTTGAGACCCGGAATCAGCCCCAGCATTTT

j_call: TRBJ2-7
clone_size: NA
d_call: TRBD1
v_call: TRBV7-3
cdr3_aa: CASSSGQAPTYEQYF
cdr3_nt: TGTGCCAGCAGCTCCGGACAGGCGCCTACCTACGAGCAGTACTTC

j_call: TRBJ2-2
clone_size: NA
d_call: NA
v_call: TRBV7-2
cdr3_aa: CASSSRSSRGVAGELFF
cdr3_nt: TGTGCCAGCAGCTCCCGGTCCTCCCGGGGTGTAGCCGGGGAGCTGTTTTTT

j_call: TRBJ2-3
clone_size: few
d_call: NA
v_call: TRBV5-6
cdr3_aa: CASSFQAGTDTQYF
cdr3_nt: TGTGCCAGCAGCTTCCAGGCAGGCACAGATACGCAGTATTTT

j_call: TRBJ2-7
clone_size: NA
d_call: NA
v_call: TRBV28
cdr3_aa: CASSPPGGQILAWSSYEQYF
cdr3_nt: TGTGCCAGCAGTCCTCCCGGGGGGCAGATACTAGCGTGGAGCTCCTACGAGCAGTACTTC

j_call: TRBJ1-2
clone_size: NA
d_call: NA
v_call: TRBV5-1
cdr3_aa: CASSRDGKSYGYTF
cdr3_nt: TGCGCCAGCAGCCGGGACGGAAAATCCTATGGCTACACCTTC

j_call: TRBJ2-6
clone_size: NA
d_call: NA
v_call: TRBV7-9
cdr3_aa: CASSSGGGNSGANVLTF
cdr3_nt: TGTGCCAGCAGCTCAGGTGGAGGGAACTCTGGGGCCAACGTCCTGACTTTC

j_call: TRBJ1-3
clone_size: few
d_call: NA
v_call: TRBV6-6
cdr3_aa: CASRWTDGNTIYF
cdr3_nt: TGTGCCAGCAGATGGACGGACGGAAACACCATATATTTT

j_call: TRBJ2-2
clone_size: once
d_call: TRBD2
v_call: TRBV2
cdr3_aa: CASSEARGSATGELFF
cdr3_nt: TGTGCCAGCAGTGAGGCGCGCGGGAGCGCCACCGGGGAGCTGTTTTTT

j_call: TRBJ2-7
clone_size: NA
d_call: TRBD1
v_call: TRBV6-6
cdr3_aa: CASSRGQHYEQYF
cdr3_nt: TGTGCCAGCAGTCGGGGACAGCACTACGAGCAGTACTTC

j_call: TRBJ1-4
clone_size: NA
d_call: NA
v_call: TRBV5-4
cdr3_aa: CASSLDSLNEKLFF
cdr3_nt: TGTGCCAGCAGCTTGGACAGCCTTAATGAAAAACTGTTTTTT

j_call: TRBJ2-2
clone_size: NA
d_call: NA
v_call: TRBV2
cdr3_aa: CASSLQGGTGELFF
cdr3_nt: TGTGCCAGCAGTCTACAGGGCGGGACCGGGGAGCTGTTTTTT

j_call: TRBJ1-1
clone_size: NA
d_call: NA
v_call: TRBV9
cdr3_aa: CASSPTLNRDYMNTEAFF
cdr3_nt: TGTGCCAGCAGCCCGACTTTAAACAGGGACTACATGAACACTGAAGCTTTCTTT

j_call: TRBJ2-3
clone_size: NA
d_call: TRBD2
v_call: TRBV7-2
cdr3_aa: CASSLRVSGRAMADTQYF
cdr3_nt: TGTGCCAGCAGCTTACGGGTTAGCGGGAGGGCCATGGCAGATACGCAGTATTTT

j_call: TRBJ2-3
clone_size: NA
d_call: TRBD2
v_call: TRBV5-1
cdr3_aa: CASSLGIAGAFTDTQYF
cdr3_nt: TGCGCCAGCAGCTTGGGGATAGCGGGAGCCTTCACAGATACGCAGTATTTT

j_call: TRBJ2-2
clone_size: NA
d_call: NA
v_call: TRBV2
cdr3_aa: CASGLMLVGGELFF
cdr3_nt: TGTGCCAGCGGACTCATGTTGGTTGGCGGGGAGCTGTTTTTT

j_call: TRBJ2-5
clone_size: NA
d_call: NA
v_call: TRBV11-3
cdr3_aa: CASSLNQEETQYF
cdr3_nt: TGTGCCAGCAGCTTGAACCAAGAAGAGACCCAGTACTTC

j_call: TRBJ2-5
clone_size: NA
d_call: NA
v_call: TRBV2
cdr3_aa: CASTGQGGETQYF
cdr3_nt: TGTGCCAGCACCGGACAGGGAGGGGAGACCCAGTACTTC

j_call: TRBJ2-2
clone_size: NA
d_call: NA
v_call: TRBV5-1
cdr3_aa: CASSLGRADTGELFF
cdr3_nt: TGCGCCAGCAGCTTGGGCAGGGCGGACACCGGGGAGCTGTTTTTT

j_call: TRBJ1-1
clone_size: many
d_call: TRBD1
v_call: TRBV5-1
cdr3_aa: CASSVTGMSEAFF
cdr3_nt: TGCGCCAGCAGCGTGACAGGGATGTCTGAAGCTTTCTTT

j_call: TRBJ1-3
clone_size: NA
d_call: NA
v_call: TRBV5-1
cdr3_aa: CASSLTSGGNTIYF
cdr3_nt: TGCGCCAGCAGCTTAACGTCAGGCGGAAACACCATATATTTT

j_call: TRBJ1-1
clone_size: few
d_call: NA
v_call: TRBV7-2
cdr3_aa: CASSLHREGTEAFF
cdr3_nt: TGTGCCAGCAGCTTACATAGGGAGGGCACTGAAGCTTTCTTT

j_call: TRBJ2-1
clone_size: once
d_call: NA
v_call: TRBV11-2
cdr3_aa: CASSLDSRYSYNEQFF
cdr3_nt: TGTGCCAGCAGCTTAGATTCAAGATATTCCTACAATGAGCAGTTCTTC

j_call: TRBJ2-3
clone_size: NA
d_call: NA
v_call: TRBV7-3
cdr3_aa: CASSLGTYTDTQYF
cdr3_nt: TGTGCCAGCAGCTTGGGAACCTACACAGATACGCAGTATTTT

j_call: TRBJ1-1
clone_size: NA
d_call: NA
v_call: TRBV14
cdr3_aa: CASSQAGYRTEAFF
cdr3_nt: TGTGCCAGCAGCCAAGCAGGCTACCGCACTGAAGCTTTCTTT

j_call: TRBJ1-4
clone_size: once
d_call: NA
v_call: TRBV9
cdr3_aa: CASSPSSGSAMSYEKLFF
cdr3_nt: TGTGCCAGCAGCCCCTCCTCGGGGAGCGCGATGAGCTATGAAAAACTGTTTTTT

j_call: TRBJ1-2
clone_size: NA
d_call: NA
v_call: TRBV10-2
cdr3_aa: CASRLPVGGYTF
cdr3_nt: TGCGCCAGCAGACTTCCAGTGGGTGGCTACACCTTC

j_call: TRBJ2-1
clone_size: NA
d_call: NA
v_call: TRBV18
cdr3_aa: CASSPMGGSGYNEQFF
cdr3_nt: TGTGCCAGCTCACCCATGGGGGGCAGTGGATACAATGAGCAGTTCTTC

j_call: TRBJ2-7
clone_size: NA
d_call: TRBD2
v_call: TRBV5-1
cdr3_aa: CASSPRTSHPYEQYF
cdr3_nt: TGCGCCAGCAGCCCACGGACTAGCCACCCCTACGAGCAGTACTTC

j_call: TRBJ2-1
clone_size: once
d_call: TRBD2
v_call: TRBV6-5
cdr3_aa: CASSSRGGAYNEQFF
cdr3_nt: TGTGCCAGCAGTTCCCGGGGAGGGGCCTACAATGAGCAGTTCTTC

j_call: TRBJ1-1
clone_size: NA
d_call: TRBD1
v_call: TRBV6-1
cdr3_aa: CASSLDRGSGAFF
cdr3_nt: TGTGCCAGCAGTTTGGACAGGGGGTCCGGAGCTTTCTTT

j_call: TRBJ2-7
clone_size: NA
d_call: NA
v_call: TRBV9
cdr3_aa: CASSAEQSSYEQYF
cdr3_nt: TGTGCCAGCAGCGCGGAACAGAGCTCCTACGAGCAGTACTTC

j_call: TRBJ1-4
clone_size: NA
d_call: NA
v_call: TRBV25-1
cdr3_aa: CASSEGYTVGNEKLFF
cdr3_nt: TGTGCCAGCAGTGAAGGTTACACTGTTGGAAATGAAAAACTGTTTTTT

j_call: TRBJ2-3
clone_size: NA
d_call: NA
v_call: TRBV14
cdr3_aa: CASSPGGTDTQYF
cdr3_nt: TGTGCCAGCAGCCCCGGGGGCACAGATACGCAGTATTTT

j_call: TRBJ2-6
clone_size: NA
d_call: NA
v_call: TRBV7-3
cdr3_aa: CASSQSGANVLTF
cdr3_nt: TGTGCCAGCAGTCAATCTGGGGCCAACGTCCTGACTTTC

j_call: TRBJ1-4
clone_size: NA
d_call: NA
v_call: TRBV18
cdr3_aa: CASSPYGSNEKLFF
cdr3_nt: TGTGCCAGCTCACCGTACGGCTCTAATGAAAAACTGTTTTTT

j_call: TRBJ2-1
clone_size: NA
d_call: TRBD2
v_call: TRBV5-1
cdr3_aa: CASSLGASGSIEQFF
cdr3_nt: TGCGCCAGCAGCTTGGGTGCTAGCGGGAGTATTGAGCAGTTCTTC

j_call: TRBJ1-5
clone_size: NA
d_call: NA
v_call: TRBV30
cdr3_aa: CAWSVLPGDQPQHF
cdr3_nt: TGTGCCTGGAGTGTATTACCCGGGGACCAGCCCCAGCATTTT

j_call: TRBJ1-3
clone_size: NA
d_call: NA
v_call: TRBV30
cdr3_aa: CAWSVAWGNTIYF
cdr3_nt: TGTGCCTGGAGTGTTGCCTGGGGAAACACCATATATTTT

j_call: TRBJ2-1
clone_size: NA
d_call: TRBD2
v_call: TRBV11-3
cdr3_aa: CASSPGLEQFF
cdr3_nt: TGTGCCAGCAGCCCGGGACTAGAGCAGTTCTTC

j_call: TRBJ1-1
clone_size: NA
d_call: NA
v_call: TRBV2
cdr3_aa: CASSSERDTEAFF
cdr3_nt: TGTGCCAGCAGCTCTGAGAGGGACACTGAAGCTTTCTTT

j_call: TRBJ2-5
clone_size: NA
d_call: NA
v_call: TRBV10-3
cdr3_aa: CAISGGETQYF
cdr3_nt: TGTGCCATCAGTGGGGGGGAGACCCAGTACTTC

j_call: TRBJ2-3
clone_size: NA
d_call: TRBD1
v_call: TRBV6-5
cdr3_aa: CASSMGQGGTDTQYF
cdr3_nt: TGTGCCAGCAGCATGGGACAGGGTGGCACAGATACGCAGTATTTT

j_call: TRBJ2-7
clone_size: few
d_call: TRBD2
v_call: TRBV19
cdr3_aa: CASSRLAGETYEQYF
cdr3_nt: TGTGCCAGTAGCAGACTAGCGGGAGAGACCTACGAGCAGTACTTC

j_call: TRBJ2-7
clone_size: NA
d_call: NA
v_call: TRBV7-9
cdr3_aa: CASSLVGVPPYEQYF
cdr3_nt: TGTGCCAGCAGCTTAGTGGGGGTCCCTCCCTACGAGCAGTACTTC

j_call: TRBJ1-1
clone_size: NA
d_call: NA
v_call: TRBV15
cdr3_aa: CATSTGRGKAFF
cdr3_nt: TGTGCCACCAGCACAGGACGGGGTAAAGCTTTCTTT

j_call: TRBJ2-3
clone_size: NA
d_call: NA
v_call: TRBV5-1
cdr3_aa: CASSLARSRDTQYF
cdr3_nt: TGCGCCAGCAGTTTGGCTAGATCTCGGGATACGCAGTATTTT

j_call: TRBJ1-2
clone_size: NA
d_call: NA
v_call: TRBV7-9
cdr3_aa: CASSLDIGDGYTF
cdr3_nt: TGTGCCAGCAGCTTAGATATTGGGGATGGCTACACCTTC

j_call: TRBJ2-3
clone_size: NA
d_call: NA
v_call: TRBV7-9
cdr3_aa: CASRWGGQEADTQYF
cdr3_nt: TGTGCCAGCAGATGGGGTGGACAAGAAGCAGATACGCAGTATTTT

j_call: TRBJ2-1
clone_size: NA
d_call: TRBD2
v_call: TRBV7-3
cdr3_aa: CASSSTSEGEQFF
cdr3_nt: TGTGCCAGCAGCTCTACTAGCGAAGGTGAGCAGTTCTTC

j_call: TRBJ2-5
clone_size: NA
d_call: NA
v_call: TRBV7-3
cdr3_aa: CASSFGREETQYF
cdr3_nt: TGTGCCAGCAGCTTCGGGCGGGAAGAGACCCAGTACTTC

j_call: TRBJ1-1
clone_size: NA
d_call: NA
v_call: TRBV6-6
cdr3_aa: CASSPPRRGFNTEAFF
cdr3_nt: TGTGCCAGCAGCCCCCCCCGCAGGGGCTTTAACACTGAAGCTTTCTTT

j_call: TRBJ2-3
clone_size: once
d_call: NA
v_call: TRBV7-3
cdr3_aa: CASSLNGRTDTQYF
cdr3_nt: TGTGCCAGCAGCTTAAACGGCCGCACAGATACGCAGTATTTT

j_call: TRBJ1-1
clone_size: NA
d_call: NA
v_call: TRBV7-2
cdr3_aa: CASSLLPANSNTEAFF
cdr3_nt: TGTGCCAGCAGCTTATTGCCAGCTAATTCCAACACTGAAGCTTTCTTT

j_call: TRBJ1-1
clone_size: NA
d_call: NA
v_call: TRBV25-1
cdr3_aa: CASSESASWQKNTEAFF
cdr3_nt: TGTGCCAGCAGTGAATCGGCGTCGTGGCAGAAGAACACTGAAGCTTTCTTT